The 23 T cell receptor beta chains below were found in one sample sequenced in a study of OX40 agonist ivuxolimab in advanced cancers. TCRdb's copy holds only in-frame clones and misses some; the assay was immunoSEQ multiplex PCR. The data show about 81,000 clones, 88% seen once. The starting material was CD4+ or CD8+ T cells sorted from blood, obtained in a trial of the OX40 agonist ivuxolimab. These receptors were collected from an adult with an advanced solid tumor such as melanoma, head and neck, liver or kidney cancer.

V is TRBV4-1 and J is TRBJ2-5, with 9 nucleotides matching TRBD2. J lost 1 base, V lost 1 base, and 4 bases had no gene match. The CDR3 consists of 16 residues. Germline lookup yields CDR1 MGHRA and CDR2 YSYEKL. CDR3 in DNA: TGCGCCAGCAGCCAAGCGGCGGGGGGGGGCCAAGAGACCCAGTACTTC. Amino acids: CASSQAAGGGQETQYF.

The chain is built from TRBV5-1 and TRBJ1-1; a weak D match, TRBD1 (6 bases). Trimming removed 0 bases at V and 1 base at J, with 10 bases between. This CDR3 has 15 residues. Germline values: CDR1 SGHRS, CDR2 YFSETQ. CDR3 protein: CASSLGLGANTEAFF. CDR3 nucleotide sequence: TGCGCCAGCAGCTTGGGTCTGGGGGCGAACACTGAAGCTTTCTTT. The variable domain in full, completed from reference TRBV5-1 and TRBJ1-1, reads KAGVTQTPRYLIKTRGQQVTLSCSPISGHRSVSWYQQTPGQGLQFLFEYFSETQRNKGNFPGRFSGRQFSNSRSEMNVSTLELGDSALYLCASSLGLGANTEAFFGQGTRLTVV.

The chain carries TRBV9 and TRBJ2-3; 7 bases align to TRBD2. Losses at the gene ends were 4 bases for V and 5 bases for J; bases not matched to a gene: 10. This CDR3 contains 15 residues. CDR1 SGDLS and CDR2 YYNGEE come from the germline V gene. CDR3 in amino acids: CASSPGGWELDTQYF. Here the CDR3 DNA reads TGTGCCAGCAGCCCCGGGGGGTGGGAGTTAGATACGCAGTATTTT.

This chain uses TRBV7-2 with TRBJ2-6; D is unresolved. V was shortened by 4 bases and J by 4 bases, with 8 bases between the two germline ends. Germline loops: CDR1 SGHTA, CDR2 FQGNSA. CDR3 size: 14 residues. Here the CDR3 reads CASSSGQGANVLTF. The CDR3 DNA reads as TGTGCCAGCAGCTCCGGTCAGGGGGCCAACGTCCTGACTTTC.

V gene TRBV5-1 combines with J gene TRBJ1-1; D remains unclear. Trimming took off 0 bases at V and 8 bases at J, with 5 bases between the two ends. CDR3 length equals 11 residues. Germline V lookup: CDR1 SGHRS, CDR2 YFSETQ. The CDR3 bases are TGCGCCAGCAGCTTGGGGGTAGAAGCTTTCTTT. Translation gives CASSLGVEAFF.

The J gene is TRBJ2-6, the V gene TRBV7-8, with D possibly being TRBD2 (7 bases). Germline V gene data show CDR1 as SGHVS and CDR2 as FQNEAQ. The CDR3 is 15 amino acids. V was cut by 4 bases and J by 3 bases, with 10 bases left in between. CDR3 sequence: CASSYGGHGANVLTF. CDR3 bases: TGTGCCAGCAGCTACGGGGGGCATGGGGCCAACGTCCTGACTTTC. Full variable domain (outside the CDR3, taken from reference TRBV7-8 and TRBJ2-6): GAGVSQSPRYKVAKRGQDVALRCDPISGHVSLFWYQQALGQGPEFLTYFQNEAQLDKSGLPSDRFFAERPEGSVSTLKIQRTQQEDSAVYLCASSYGGHGANVLTFGAGSRLTVL.

This chain joins TRBV5-4 and TRBJ2-7; a possible D gene is TRBD1 (6 bases). The V and J ends lost 0 bases and 0 bases respectively, with 19 bases between them. CDR1 and CDR2 from the germline V gene are SGHNT and YYREEE (reference sequence). CDR3 size: 18 residues. The CDR3 loop is CASSLGSSTGYHSYEQYF. CDR3 nucleotide sequence: TGTGCCAGCAGCTTGGGATCTTCCACAGGGTACCACTCCTACGAGCAGTACTTC.

The chain has TRBV15 and TRBJ1-1; no definite D call. The germline gives CDR1 LNHNV, CDR2 YYDKDF (reference sequence). The CDR3 consists of 13 residues. Between the trimmed V and J ends, which lost 2 bases and 8 bases, there was a span of 12 bases. The CDR3 coding sequence is TGTGCCACCAGCAGAAAGTCCTACTACGAAGCTTTCTTT. Its translation is CATSRKSYYEAFF.

V is TRBV5-1 and J is TRBJ2-7; TRBD1 agrees at 7 bases. CDR3 size: 14 residues. V lost 0 bases and J lost 4; bases outside the gene matches: 4. The germline CDR1 and CDR2 sequences are SGHRS and YFSETQ. The DNA of the CDR3 is TGCGCCAGCAGCTTGGACAGGGGAAGGTACGAGCAGTACTTC. It yields the protein CASSLDRGRYEQYF.

This chain connects TRBV6-1 to TRBJ1-2; D not resolved. V was shortened by 1 base and J by 3 bases, with 12 bases between the two germline ends. Germline V CDR1 and CDR2: MNHNS, SASEGT. There are 15 residues in the CDR3. CDR3 DNA: TGTGCCAGCAGTGAAGACGGAGGTATCGACTATGGCTACACCTTC. Amino acid sequence: CASSEDGGIDYGYTF.

V is TRBV9 and J is TRBJ2-2; no clear D gene. The length of the CDR3 is 14 residues. Trimming stripped 0 bases from V and 0 bases from J, with 3 bases between. Looked up from germline, CDR1 is SGDLS and CDR2 is YYNGEE. CDR3 sequence reads: CASSVAANTGELFF. The CDR3, as DNA: TGTGCCAGCAGCGTAGCCGCGAACACCGGGGAGCTGTTTTTT. The full variable domain, in which reference TRBV9 and TRBJ2-2 provide the parts outside the CDR3, is DSGVTQTPKHLITATGQRVTLRCSPRSGDLSVYWYQQSLDQGLQFLIQYYNGEERAKGNILERFSAQQFPDLHSELNLSSLELGDSALYFCASSVAANTGELFFGEGSRLTVL.

The chain links TRBV2 to TRBJ2-1, with unresolved D. V dropped 2 bases and J dropped 4 bases, with 6 bases sitting between them. Germline loops: CDR1 SNHLY, CDR2 FYNNEI. The CDR3 is made up of 13 amino acids. The CDR3 reads CASSELVYNEQFF. In DNA form, the CDR3 reads TGTGCCAGCAGTGAACTGGTTTACAATGAGCAGTTCTTC.

The chain has TRBV7-2 and TRBJ1-1, with D possibly being TRBD1 (6 bases). This CDR3 comprises 13 residues. In germline, CDR1 is SGHTA, CDR2 FQGNSA. V lost 6 bases to trimming and J lost 5 bases, with 13 bases between them. CDR3 residues: CASRTRGATEAFF. In DNA, the CDR3 is TGTGCCAGCAGGACCCGGGGGGCGACTGAAGCTTTCTTT.

The V call is TRBV2, the J call TRBJ1-1; TRBD1 is a possible D gene (6 bases). Trimming pared 8 bases from V and 1 base from J, leaving 11 bases between. Germline V gene data show CDR1 as SNHLY and CDR2 as FYNNEI. The CDR3 runs 13 residues. CDR3 nucleotide sequence: TGTGCCAGCGGGGGACAACCGAACACTGAAGCTTTCTTT. Translation: CASGGQPNTEAFF.

The rearrangement uses TRBV18 and TRBJ1-1; D not resolved. V lost 5 bases and J lost 1, with 14 bases in between. Germline CDR1 KGHSH, CDR2 LQKENI. This CDR3 contains 15 residues. The CDR3, as DNA: TGTGCCAGCTCAGCGGCAGGCGGTTCGAACACTGAAGCTTTCTTT. Protein: CASSAAGGSNTEAFF.

To note about this clone: Its ends do not fully match the called genes, so a read error is possible. CDR3 loop: CSAMRNEQFF. In nucleotides, the CDR3 is TGCAGCGCTATGAGGAATGAGCAGTTCTTC. This chain uses TRBV20-1 with TRBJ2-1; D is undetermined. The CDR3 covers 10 residues. The germline V gene has CDR1 DFQATT and CDR2 SNEGSKA (reference sequence).

The rearrangement uses TRBV5-5 and TRBJ1-4; D perhaps matches TRBD1 (5 bases). Germline lookup yields CDR1 SGHKS and CDR2 YYEKEE (reference sequence). Trimming removed 4 bases from V and 13 bases from J, with 14 bases in between. The CDR3 covers 12 residues. As DNA, the CDR3 is TGTGCCAGCAGCCCTGACAGAGAGGGACTGTTTTTT. Translated, it gives CASSPDREGLFF.

This clone was seen a few times. The CDR3 spells CASRTLAGRDQPQHF. The CDR3 region has the DNA TGTGCCAGCAGAACCTTGGCAGGGAGGGATCAGCCCCAGCATTTT. V is TRBV6-1 and J is TRBJ1-5, with D possibly matching TRBD1 (5 bases). Germline V lookup: CDR1 MNHNS, CDR2 SASEGT. Trimming shortened V by 6 bases and J by 5 bases, and 17 bases separated the two germline ends. The CDR3 spans 15 residues.

J is TRBJ1-2 and V is TRBV6-6; no clear D. The CDR3 loop spans 12 amino acids. In germline, CDR1 is MNHNY, CDR2 SVGAGI (reference sequence). Trimming removed 5 bases at V and 0 bases at J, with 4 bases between. As DNA, the CDR3 is TGTGCCAGCAGTCGGTCTAACTATGGCTACACCTTC. Translating gives CASSRSNYGYTF.

The rearrangement joins TRBV19 to TRBJ1-5; possibly TRBD1 for D (6 bases). Germline CDR1 reads LNHDA; CDR2 reads SQIVND (reference sequence). The CDR3 sequence is 17 residues long. V was trimmed by 3 bases and J by 2 bases, leaving 17 bases between them. This CDR3 is CASSIEQQGFGNQPQHF. As DNA, the CDR3 is TGTGCCAGTAGTATCGAACAACAGGGTTTTGGCAATCAGCCCCAGCATTTT.

The chain carries TRBV19 and TRBJ2-7; TRBD1 aligns across 10 bases. CDR1 and CDR2 from the germline V gene are LNHDA and SQIVND (reference sequence). Unmatched junction bases numbered 20, after V lost 6 bases and J lost 3 bases. The CDR3 runs 19 residues. The CDR3 nucleotides are TGTGCCAGTAGCAGCGGGGGCGTGAAGGGGACAGGGGTTCTCTACGAGCAGTACTTC. It codes for CASSSGGVKGTGVLYEQYF.

The CDR3, as DNA: TGTGCCAGCGCGAATCAACCGGGACGGAACTACGAGCAGTACTTC. Protein product: CASANQPGRNYEQYF. The chain has TRBV6-5 and TRBJ2-7; D may be TRBD1 or TRBD2 (5 bases each). Trimming shortened V by 8 bases and J by 3 bases, and 20 bases separated the two germline ends. From germline, CDR1 is MNHEY and CDR2 SVGAGI. This CDR3 is built from 15 residues.

This clone occurred a few times. The rearrangement uses TRBV6-5 and TRBJ1-5; D possibly corresponds to TRBD1 (5 bases). V lost 0 bases, J lost 11 bases, and 14 bases lay in between. CDR1 MNHEY and CDR2 SVGAGI come from the germline V gene. The CDR3 loop spans 14 amino acids. The CDR3 loop is CASSYSGTGGTQHF. The CDR3 DNA is TGTGCCAGCAGTTACTCGGGGACGGGTGGAACCCAGCATTTT.